This entry describes one T cell receptor beta chain. What it recognizes is unknown. This record belongs to a study of identical twins. Findings and limits, study-wide: The authors drew conclusions from cross-sectional statistical analysis rather than following the same donors.

TCRdb used MiXCR to reprocess the 5' RACE reads, holding one entry per CDR3 protein. The table shows under 300,000 distinct CDR3 sequences, with over 9.5% occurring only once. These data also featured in a second study, about yellow fever vaccine responses in identical twins.

The sequence derives from a woman aged 18-29 years in good health. Input material: memory (CD45RO+) T cells sorted from blood.

CDR3 sequence: CASSLNSQTYNEQFF. The CDR3 DNA follows: TGTGCCAGCAGTTTAAACAGCCAAACTTACAATGAGCAGTTCTTC. The chain carries TRBV12-3 or TRBV12-4 and TRBJ2-1; D is undetermined. CDR3 length equals 15 residues. The germline V and J ends were trimmed by 2 bases and 4 bases, with 12 bases remaining between them.